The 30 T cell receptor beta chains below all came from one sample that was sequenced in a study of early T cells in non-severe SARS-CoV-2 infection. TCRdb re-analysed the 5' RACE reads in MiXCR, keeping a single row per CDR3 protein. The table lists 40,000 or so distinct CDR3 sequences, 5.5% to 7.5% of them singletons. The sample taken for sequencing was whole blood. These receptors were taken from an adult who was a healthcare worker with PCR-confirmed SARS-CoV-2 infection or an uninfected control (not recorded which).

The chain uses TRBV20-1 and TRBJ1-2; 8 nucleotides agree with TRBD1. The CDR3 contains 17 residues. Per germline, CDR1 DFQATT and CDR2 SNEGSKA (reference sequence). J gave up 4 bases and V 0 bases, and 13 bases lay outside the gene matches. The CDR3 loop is CSARDPGQGSFSYGYTF. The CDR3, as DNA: TGCAGTGCTAGAGATCCCGGACAGGGTTCCTTCAGCTATGGCTACACCTTC.

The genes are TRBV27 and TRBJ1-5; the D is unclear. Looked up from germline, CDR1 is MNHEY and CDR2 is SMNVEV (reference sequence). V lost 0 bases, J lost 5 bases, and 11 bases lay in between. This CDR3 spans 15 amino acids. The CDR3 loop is CASSLSSGIDQPQHF. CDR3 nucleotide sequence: TGTGCCAGCAGTTTATCGTCCGGGATCGATCAGCCCCAGCATTTT.

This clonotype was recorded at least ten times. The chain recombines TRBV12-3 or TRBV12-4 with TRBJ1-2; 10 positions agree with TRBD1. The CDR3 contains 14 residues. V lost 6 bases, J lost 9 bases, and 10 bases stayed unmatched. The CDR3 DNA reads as TGTGCCAGCAGCGAGGCCGGACAGGGGGAAAGCTACACCTTC. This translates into CASSEAGQGESYTF.

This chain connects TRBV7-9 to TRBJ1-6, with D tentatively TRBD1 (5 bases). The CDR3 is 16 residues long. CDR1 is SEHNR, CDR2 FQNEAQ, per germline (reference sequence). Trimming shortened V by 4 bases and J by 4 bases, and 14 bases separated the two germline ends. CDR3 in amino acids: CASSSPKRGYNSPLHF. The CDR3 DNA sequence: TGTGCCAGCAGCTCCCCCAAACGGGGGTATAATTCACCCCTCCACTTT.

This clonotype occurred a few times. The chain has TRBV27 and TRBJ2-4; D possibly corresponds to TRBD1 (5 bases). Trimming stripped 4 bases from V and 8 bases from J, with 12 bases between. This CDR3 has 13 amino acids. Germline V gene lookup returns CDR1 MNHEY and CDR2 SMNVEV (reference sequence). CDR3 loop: CASSYPGSHIQYF. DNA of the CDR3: TGTGCCAGCAGTTATCCAGGGTCCCACATTCAGTACTTC.

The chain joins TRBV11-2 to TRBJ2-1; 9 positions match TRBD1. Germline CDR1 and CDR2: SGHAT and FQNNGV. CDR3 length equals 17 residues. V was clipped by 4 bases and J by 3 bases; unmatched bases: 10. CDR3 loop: CASSSIQGALLYNEQFF. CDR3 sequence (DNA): TGTGCCAGCAGCTCCATACAGGGGGCCCTCCTCTACAATGAGCAGTTCTTC.

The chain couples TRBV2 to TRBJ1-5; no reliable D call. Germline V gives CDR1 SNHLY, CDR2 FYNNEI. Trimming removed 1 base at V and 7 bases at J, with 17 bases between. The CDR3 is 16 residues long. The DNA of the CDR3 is TGTGCCAGCAGTGAAGGTGTGGGGTCGTATATCCAGCCCCAGCATTTT. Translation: CASSEGVGSYIQPQHF.

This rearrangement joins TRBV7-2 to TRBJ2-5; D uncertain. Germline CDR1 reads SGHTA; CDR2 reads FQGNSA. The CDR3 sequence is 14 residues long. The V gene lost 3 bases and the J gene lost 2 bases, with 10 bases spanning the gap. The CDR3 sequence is CASSFGRWQETQYF. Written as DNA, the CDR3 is TGTGCCAGCAGCTTTGGCAGGTGGCAAGAGACCCAGTACTTC. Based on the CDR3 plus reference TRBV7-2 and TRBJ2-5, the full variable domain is GAGVSQSPSNKVTEKGKDVELRCDPISGHTALYWYRQSLGQGLEFLIYFQGNSAPDKSGLPSDRFSAERTGGSVSTLTIQRTQQEDSAVYLCASSFGRWQETQYFGPGTRLLVL.

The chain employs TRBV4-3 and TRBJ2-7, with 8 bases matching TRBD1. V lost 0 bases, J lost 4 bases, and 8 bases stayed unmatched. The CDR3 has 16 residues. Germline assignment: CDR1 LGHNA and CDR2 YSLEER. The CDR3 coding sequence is TGCGCCAGCAGCCAAGAGGGGACAGGAATTTCTTACGAGCAGTACTTC. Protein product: CASSQEGTGISYEQYF.

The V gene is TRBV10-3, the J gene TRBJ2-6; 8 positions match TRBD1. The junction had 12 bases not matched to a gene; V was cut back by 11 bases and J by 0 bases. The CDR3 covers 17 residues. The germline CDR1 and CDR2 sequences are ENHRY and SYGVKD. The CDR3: CALSQGAFRSGANVLTF. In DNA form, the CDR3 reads TGTGCCCTGAGCCAGGGGGCCTTCCGCTCTGGGGCCAACGTCCTGACTTTC.

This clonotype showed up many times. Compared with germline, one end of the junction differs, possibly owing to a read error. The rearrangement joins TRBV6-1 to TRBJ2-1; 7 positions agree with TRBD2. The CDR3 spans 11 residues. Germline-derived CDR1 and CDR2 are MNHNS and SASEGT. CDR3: CASSERLAVVF. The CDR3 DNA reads TGTGCCAGCAGTGAACGACTAGCCGTCGTCTTC.

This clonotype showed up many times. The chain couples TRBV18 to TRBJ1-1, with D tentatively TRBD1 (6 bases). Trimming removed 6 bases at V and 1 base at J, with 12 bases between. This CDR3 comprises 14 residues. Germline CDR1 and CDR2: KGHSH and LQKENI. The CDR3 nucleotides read TGTGCCAGCTCCAGGGGAACTTCGAACACTGAAGCTTTCTTT. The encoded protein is CASSRGTSNTEAFF. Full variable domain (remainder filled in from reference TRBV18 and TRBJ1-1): NAGVMQNPRHLVRRRGQEARLRCSPMKGHSHVYWYRQLPEEGLKFMVYLQKENIIDESGMPKERFSAEFPKEGPSILRIQQVVRGDSAAYFCASSRGTSNTEAFFGQGTRLTVV.

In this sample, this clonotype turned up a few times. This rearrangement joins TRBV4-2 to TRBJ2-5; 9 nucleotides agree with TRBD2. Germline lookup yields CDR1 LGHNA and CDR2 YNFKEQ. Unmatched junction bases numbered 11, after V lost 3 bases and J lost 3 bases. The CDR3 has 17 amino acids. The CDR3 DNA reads TGTGCCAGCAGCCATCAGATGAGCGGGGGGCTAAAAGAGACCCAGTACTTC. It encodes CASSHQMSGGLKETQYF.

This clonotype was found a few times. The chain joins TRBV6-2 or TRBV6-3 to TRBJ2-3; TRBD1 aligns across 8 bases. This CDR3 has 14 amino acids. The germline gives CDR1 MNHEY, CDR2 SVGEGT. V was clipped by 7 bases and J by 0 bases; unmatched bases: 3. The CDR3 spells CASNRGTSTDTQYF. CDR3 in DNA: TGTGCCAGCAACAGGGGGACCAGCACAGATACGCAGTATTTT.

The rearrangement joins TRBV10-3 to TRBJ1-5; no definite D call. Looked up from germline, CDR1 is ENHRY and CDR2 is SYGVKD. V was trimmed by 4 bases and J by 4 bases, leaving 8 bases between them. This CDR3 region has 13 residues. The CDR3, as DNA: TGTGCCATCAGTGGCTCAGAGAATCAGCCCCAGCATTTT. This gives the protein CAISGSENQPQHF.

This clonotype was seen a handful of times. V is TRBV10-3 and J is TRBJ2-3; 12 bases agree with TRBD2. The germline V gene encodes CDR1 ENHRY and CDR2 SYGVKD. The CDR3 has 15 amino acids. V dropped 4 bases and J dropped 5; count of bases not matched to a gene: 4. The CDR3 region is CAISVTSGGRDTQYF. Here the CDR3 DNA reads TGTGCCATCAGTGTTACTAGCGGGGGGAGAGATACGCAGTATTTT.

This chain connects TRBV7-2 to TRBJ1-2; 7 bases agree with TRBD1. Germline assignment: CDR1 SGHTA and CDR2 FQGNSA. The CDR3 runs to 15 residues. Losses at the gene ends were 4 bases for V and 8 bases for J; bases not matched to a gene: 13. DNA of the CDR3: TGTGCCAGCAGCTCCCGGGCGACAGGGATTTACGGCTACACCTTC. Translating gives CASSSRATGIYGYTF.

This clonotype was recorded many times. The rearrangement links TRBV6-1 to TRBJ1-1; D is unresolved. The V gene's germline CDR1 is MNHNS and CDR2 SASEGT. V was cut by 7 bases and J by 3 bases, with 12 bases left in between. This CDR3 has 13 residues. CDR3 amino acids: CASNPPPDTEAFF. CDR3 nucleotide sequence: TGTGCCAGCAACCCCCCCCCGGACACTGAAGCTTTCTTT.

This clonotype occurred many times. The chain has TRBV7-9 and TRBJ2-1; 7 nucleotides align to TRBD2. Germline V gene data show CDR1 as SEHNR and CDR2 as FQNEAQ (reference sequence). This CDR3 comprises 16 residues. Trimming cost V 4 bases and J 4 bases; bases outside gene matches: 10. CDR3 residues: CASSSFGGGAYNEQFF. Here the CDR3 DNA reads TGTGCCAGCAGCTCTTTTGGCGGGGGTGCGTACAATGAGCAGTTCTTC.

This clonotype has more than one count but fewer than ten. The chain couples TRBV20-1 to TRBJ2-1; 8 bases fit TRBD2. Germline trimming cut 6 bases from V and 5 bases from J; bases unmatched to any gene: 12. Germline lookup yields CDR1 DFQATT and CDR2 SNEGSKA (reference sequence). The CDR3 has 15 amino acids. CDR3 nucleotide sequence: TGCAGTGCAGAGGATGCGGGGGGCCGAAACAATGAGCAGTTCTTC. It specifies CSAEDAGGRNNEQFF.

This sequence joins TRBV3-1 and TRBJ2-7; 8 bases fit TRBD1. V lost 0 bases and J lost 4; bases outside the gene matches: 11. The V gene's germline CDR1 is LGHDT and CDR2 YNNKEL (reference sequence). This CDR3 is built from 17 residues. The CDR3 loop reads CASSQDLIDRGVYEQYF. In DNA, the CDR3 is TGTGCCAGCAGCCAAGATCTGATAGACAGGGGCGTGTACGAGCAGTACTTC.

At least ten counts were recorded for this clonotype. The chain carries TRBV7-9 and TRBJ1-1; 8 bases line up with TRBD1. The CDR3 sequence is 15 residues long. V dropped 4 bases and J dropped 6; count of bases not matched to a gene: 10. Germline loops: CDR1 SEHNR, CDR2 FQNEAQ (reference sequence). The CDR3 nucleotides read TGTGCCAGCAGCTCCGGACAGGGAACCTCCTCTGAAGCTTTCTTT. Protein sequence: CASSSGQGTSSEAFF.

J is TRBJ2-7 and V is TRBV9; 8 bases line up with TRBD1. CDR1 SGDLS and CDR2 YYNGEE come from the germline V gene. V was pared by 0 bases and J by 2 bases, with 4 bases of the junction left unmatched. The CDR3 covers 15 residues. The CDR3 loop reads CASSVGQGHAYEQYF. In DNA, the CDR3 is TGTGCCAGCAGCGTAGGACAGGGGCACGCCTACGAGCAGTACTTC.

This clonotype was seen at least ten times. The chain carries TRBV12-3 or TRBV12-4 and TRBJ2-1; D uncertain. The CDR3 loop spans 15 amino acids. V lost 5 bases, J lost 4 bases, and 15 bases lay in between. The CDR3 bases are TGTGCCAGCAGTCGCCCCAGGTCAATGTACAATGAGCAGTTCTTC. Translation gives CASSRPRSMYNEQFF.

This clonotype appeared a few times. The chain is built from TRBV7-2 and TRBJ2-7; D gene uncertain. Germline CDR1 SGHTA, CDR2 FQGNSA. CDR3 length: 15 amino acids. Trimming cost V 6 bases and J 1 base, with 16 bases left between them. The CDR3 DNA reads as TGTGCCAGCAGACGTGGGTTGTCGTGGTCCTACGAGCAGTACTTC. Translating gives CASRRGLSWSYEQYF.

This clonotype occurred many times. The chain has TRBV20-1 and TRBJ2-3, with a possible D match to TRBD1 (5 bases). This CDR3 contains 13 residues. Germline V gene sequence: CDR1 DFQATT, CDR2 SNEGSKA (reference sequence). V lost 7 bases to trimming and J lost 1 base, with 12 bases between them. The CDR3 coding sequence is TGCAGTGAAGGGGTCCCACGCACAGATACGCAGTATTTT. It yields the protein CSEGVPRTDTQYF.

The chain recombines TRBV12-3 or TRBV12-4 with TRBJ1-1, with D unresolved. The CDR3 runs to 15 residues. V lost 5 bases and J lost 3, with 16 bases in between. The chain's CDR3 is CASSPQAHWDTEAFF. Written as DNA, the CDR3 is TGTGCCAGCAGTCCCCAGGCGCACTGGGACACTGAAGCTTTCTTT.

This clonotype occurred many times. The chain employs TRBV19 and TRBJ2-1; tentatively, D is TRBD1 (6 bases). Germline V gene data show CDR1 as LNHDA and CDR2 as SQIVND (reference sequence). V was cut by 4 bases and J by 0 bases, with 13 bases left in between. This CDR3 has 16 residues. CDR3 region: CASSTRTASSYNEQFF. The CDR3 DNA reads TGTGCCAGTAGTACGCGGACAGCGAGCTCCTACAATGAGCAGTTCTTC.

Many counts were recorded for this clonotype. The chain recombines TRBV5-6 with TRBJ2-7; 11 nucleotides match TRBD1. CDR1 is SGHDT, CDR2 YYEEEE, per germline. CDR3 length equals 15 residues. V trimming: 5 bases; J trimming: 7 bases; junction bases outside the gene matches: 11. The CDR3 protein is CASRSRGQGVWEQYF. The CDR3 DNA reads TGTGCCAGCAGGAGTCGGGGACAGGGGGTGTGGGAGCAGTACTTC.

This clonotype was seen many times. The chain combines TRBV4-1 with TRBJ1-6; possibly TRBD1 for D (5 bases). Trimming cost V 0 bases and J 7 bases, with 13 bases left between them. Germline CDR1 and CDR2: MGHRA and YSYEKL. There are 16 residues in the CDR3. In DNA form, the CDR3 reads TGCGCCAGCAGCCAAGAGGGCAGGGCCCTGAATTCACCCCTCCACTTT. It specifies CASSQEGRALNSPLHF.